This TCR beta chain was sequenced in a study of blood T cell repertoires in COVID-19. Study summary: Researchers got acute and convalescent COVID-19 samples from the United States, Italy and Spain. PBMCs, B-cell-depleted T cells, or T cells were the source of the cDNA or gDNA that made up the material.

This clone was counted a few times. As originally analysed: Amplifying reference gene primers gave estimates of nucleated cell counts. The data were produced by immunoSEQ multiplex PCR, yet TCRdb's version contains in-frame clones alone and is incomplete. The V and J calls and the clone size are those of that table, but D and trimming were determined from the DNA. The table shows hundreds of thousands of clones, with 70% to 90% occurring only once. Specimen: peripheral blood. The receptor was isolated from a man aged 45 to 65 with active or convalescent COVID-19.

The CDR3 protein is CASSQALTGSTEAFF. CDR3 nucleotide sequence: TGTGCCAGCAGCCAAGCCCTTACAGGGAGCACTGAAGCTTTCTTT. The chain employs TRBV3-1 (or the pseudogene TRBV3-2) and TRBJ1-1, with a tentative D call TRBD1 (6 bases). The CDR3 loop spans 15 amino acids. Trimming took 1 base from V and 4 from J, leaving 13 bases between them. CDR1 is LGHDT and CDR2 is YNNKEL in the germline V gene (reference sequence).